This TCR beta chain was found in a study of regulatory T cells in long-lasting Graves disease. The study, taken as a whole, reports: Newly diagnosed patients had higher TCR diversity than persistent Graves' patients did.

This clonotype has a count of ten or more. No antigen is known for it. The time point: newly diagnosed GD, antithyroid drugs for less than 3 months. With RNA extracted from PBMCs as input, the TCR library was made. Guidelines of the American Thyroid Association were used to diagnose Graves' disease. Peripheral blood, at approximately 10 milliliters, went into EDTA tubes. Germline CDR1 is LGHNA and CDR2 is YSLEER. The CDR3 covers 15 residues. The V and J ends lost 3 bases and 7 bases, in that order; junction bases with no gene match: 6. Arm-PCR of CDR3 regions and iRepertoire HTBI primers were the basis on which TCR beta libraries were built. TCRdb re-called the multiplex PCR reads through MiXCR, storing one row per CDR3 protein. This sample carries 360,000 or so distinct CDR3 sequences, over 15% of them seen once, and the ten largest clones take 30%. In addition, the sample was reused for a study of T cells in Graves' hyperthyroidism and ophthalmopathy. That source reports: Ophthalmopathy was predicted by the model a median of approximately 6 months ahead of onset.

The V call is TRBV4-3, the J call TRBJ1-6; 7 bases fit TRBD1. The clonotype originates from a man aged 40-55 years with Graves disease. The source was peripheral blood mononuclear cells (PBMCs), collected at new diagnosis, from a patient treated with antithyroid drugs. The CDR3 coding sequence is TGCGCCAGCAGCCAGGATGACAGGGACAATTCACCCCTCCACTTT. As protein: CASSQDDRDNSPLHF.